These 21 T cell receptor beta chains originate from one sample sequenced in a study of cytomegalovirus exposure and HLA in healthy donors (dated by TCRdb to the late 2010s). The receptor library was made with the immunoSEQ multiplex PCR assay. A mixture of 60 forward primers for TCR Vbeta segments and 13 reverse primers for TCR Jbeta segments was used in the multiplex PCR. TCRdb retrieved this table from immuneACCESS and kept in-frame rearrangements only. Not all clones are present; in checked studies, unresolved V genes account for under half, and no reason is known for the remainder. Present in this sample are roughly 130,000 clones, roughly 80% of which were seen just once. The top ten hold 11% of the sample. Sample: PBMCs. Every receptor here comes from a male donor in good health and CMV-seropositive.

The genes are TRBV11-2 and TRBJ2-7, with a weak D call TRBD2 (5 bases). Trimming cost V 3 bases and J 2 bases, with 20 bases left between them. Germline lookup yields CDR1 SGHAT and CDR2 FQNNGV. CDR3 length: 17 residues. The CDR3 DNA follows: TGTGCCAGCAGCTTTGGACGTAGCCGCGGAGGACCCTACGAGCAGTACTTC. It codes for CASSFGRSRGGPYEQYF.

The V and J genes are TRBV7-2 and TRBJ2-7, with 7 bases identical to TRBD1. V lost 5 bases, J lost 13 bases, and 8 bases stayed unmatched. The CDR3 consists of 11 residues. Germline loops: CDR1 SGHTA, CDR2 FQGNSA. The CDR3 DNA sequence: TGTGCCAGCAGCGTCCGGGACAGCGTCTACTTC. Protein: CASSVRDSVYF. Full variable domain (outside the CDR3, taken from reference TRBV7-2 and TRBJ2-7): GAGVSQSPSNKVTEKGKDVELRCDPISGHTALYWYRQSLGQGLEFLIYFQGNSAPDKSGLPSDRFSAERTGGSVSTLTIQRTQQEDSAVYLCASSVRDSVYFGPGTRLTVT.

This clone came up once. The chain joins TRBV19 to TRBJ2-5; weak D call: TRBD1 (6 bases). With 3 bases removed from V and 2 bases from J, the gap between germline ends came to 16 bases. The CDR3 consists of 16 residues. Germline V gene lookup returns CDR1 LNHDA and CDR2 SQIVND (reference sequence). CDR3 in DNA: TGTGCCAGTAGTATGTTCGCCGGGACACTGCAAGAGACCCAGTACTTC. It specifies CASSMFAGTLQETQYF.

The chain couples TRBV27 to TRBJ2-7, with a weak D call TRBD1 (6 bases). The CDR3 is 15 residues long. V lost 4 bases to trimming and J lost 7 bases, with 20 bases between them. Germline lookup yields CDR1 MNHEY and CDR2 SMNVEV (reference sequence). The CDR3 reads CASSYSTGRLGEQYF. The CDR3 DNA is TGTGCCAGCAGTTACTCGACAGGCCGTCTGGGAGAGCAGTACTTC.

V and J are TRBV18 and TRBJ1-1, with TRBD1 matching 8 bases. Per germline, CDR1 KGHSH and CDR2 LQKENI. V was pared by 2 bases and J by 5 bases, with 4 bases of the junction left unmatched. The CDR3 runs to 14 residues. This chain's CDR3 is CASSPDRGWTEAFF. CDR3 bases: TGTGCCAGCTCACCAGACAGGGGTTGGACTGAAGCTTTCTTT.

This clone was recorded once. This rearrangement joins TRBV6-1 to TRBJ1-2, with D possibly being TRBD1 (6 bases). Trimming pared 8 bases from V and 5 bases from J, leaving 18 bases between. Germline V gene data show CDR1 as MNHNS and CDR2 as SASEGT. The CDR3 runs 14 residues. This CDR3 reads CASRTVSQHYGYTF. DNA for the CDR3: TGTGCCAGCCGGACAGTCAGCCAGCATTATGGCTACACCTTC.

This clone showed up just once. J is TRBJ1-4 and V is TRBV4-3; 11 nucleotides align to TRBD1. After removal of 6 bases from V and 8 bases from J, the junction contained 8 bases not matched to a gene. The germline V gene has CDR1 LGHNA and CDR2 YSLEER. The CDR3 runs to 15 residues. DNA of the CDR3: TGCGCCAGCAGTCGGGGACAGGGGGAAGGGGAAAAACTGTTTTTT. Its protein product is CASSRGQGEGEKLFF.

The chain couples TRBV7-9 to TRBJ2-7; 10 bases align to TRBD1. The V segment lost 5 bases and the J segment 3 bases; nucleotides outside the gene matches: 7. The CDR3 is 15 amino acids. Germline values: CDR1 SEHNR, CDR2 FQNEAQ (reference sequence). CDR3 nucleotide sequence: TGTGCCAGCAGCGTAGGGAGGACAGGGGGCTACGAGCAGTACTTC. This codes for CASSVGRTGGYEQYF.

The chain is built from TRBV30 and TRBJ1-2; 8 nucleotides agree with TRBD1. J lost 4 bases, V lost 5 bases, and 6 bases had no gene match. The CDR3 spans 13 residues. Germline V gene lookup returns CDR1 GTSNPN and CDR2 SVGIG (reference sequence). CDR3 amino acids: CAWGRGPLYGYTF. CDR3 nucleotides: TGTGCCTGGGGCAGGGGGCCCCTCTATGGCTACACCTTC.

The rearrangement joins TRBV6-5 to TRBJ1-1, with a tentative D call TRBD1 (5 bases). Trimming took off 6 bases at V and 1 base at J, with 9 bases between the two ends. The length of the CDR3 is 13 residues. Germline values: CDR1 MNHEY, CDR2 SVGAGI. The CDR3 region is CASSLQENTEAFF. CDR3 sequence (DNA): TGTGCCAGCAGCTTACAGGAGAACACTGAAGCTTTCTTT.

The V and J genes are TRBV7-2 and TRBJ2-1, with 12 bases lining up with TRBD2. CDR3 length: 19 residues. With 4 bases clipped from V and 8 bases from J, the junction kept 18 bases outside the gene matches. In germline, CDR1 is SGHTA, CDR2 FQGNSA. The CDR3 DNA reads as TGTGCCAGCAGCTCGCTAGCGGGAGGGCTGCGCGGGAGATTCGATGAGCAGTTCTTC. Its protein product is CASSSLAGGLRGRFDEQFF.

This clone occurred a few times. This chain joins TRBV6-5 and TRBJ1-2; possible D gene TRBD1, 5 bases. From germline, CDR1 is MNHEY and CDR2 SVGAGI. The CDR3 covers 13 residues. Trimming stripped 6 bases from V and 8 bases from J, with 16 bases between. CDR3 loop: CASSPPGVGGYTF. In DNA form, the CDR3 reads TGTGCCAGCAGCCCACCGGGGGTAGGGGGCTACACCTTC.

The chain couples TRBV19 to TRBJ2-3; 12 positions match TRBD1. V gave up 5 bases and J gave up 0 bases; unmatched junction bases: 3. The CDR3 has 16 amino acids. Germline V gene data show CDR1 as LNHDA and CDR2 as SQIVND (reference sequence). The CDR3 DNA reads as TGTGCCAGTAGTCCGGGACAGGGGGCGAGCACAGATACGCAGTATTTT. It is translated as CASSPGQGASTDTQYF.

The gene calls are TRBV6-5 and TRBJ2-1; tentative D call: TRBD2 (6 bases). Trimming stripped 7 bases from V and 10 bases from J, with 23 bases between. CDR1 and CDR2 from the germline V gene are MNHEY and SVGAGI. CDR3 length: 15 residues. In nucleotides, the CDR3 is TGTGCCAGCACACCACAAACGACGGGAGAGTCCGAGCAGTTCTTC. Amino acids: CASTPQTTGESEQFF.

The chain recombines TRBV11-2 with TRBJ2-7; D is uncertain. V lost 1 base and J 2 bases, leaving 15 bases between the germline ends. This CDR3 region has 16 residues. Germline V CDR1 and CDR2: SGHAT, FQNNGV. CDR3 DNA: TGTGCCAGCAGCTTAGTCCCAGGCCGTCTACCCTACGAGCAGTACTTC. This encodes CASSLVPGRLPYEQYF.

The rearrangement uses TRBV9 and TRBJ2-5, with 11 positions matching TRBD2. The CDR3 has 15 amino acids. J lost 5 bases, V lost 0 bases, and 3 bases had no gene match. Germline CDR1 reads SGDLS; CDR2 reads YYNGEE. The CDR3 sequence is CASSVDSGRGETQYF. Written as DNA, the CDR3 is TGTGCCAGCAGCGTAGATAGCGGGAGGGGGGAGACCCAGTACTTC.

This clone appeared once. V usage is TRBV19 and J usage is TRBJ1-4, with D possibly TRBD1 on 6 matching bases. Germline-derived CDR1 and CDR2 are LNHDA and SQIVND (reference sequence). Trimming took 10 bases from V and 2 from J, leaving 14 bases between them. The CDR3 has 14 amino acids. CDR3 in DNA: TGTGCCACCTCACAGGGTATCACTAATGAAAAACTGTTTTTT. It is translated as CATSQGITNEKLFF.

J is TRBJ2-7 and V is TRBV28, with 10 bases that match TRBD1. Losses at the gene ends were 3 bases for V and 2 bases for J; bases not matched to a gene: 7. CDR1 and CDR2 from the germline V gene are MDHEN and SYDVKM. This CDR3 contains 16 residues. Here the CDR3 reads CASSFQIGTGAYEQYF. The CDR3 DNA reads as TGTGCCAGCAGTTTTCAGATCGGGACAGGGGCCTACGAGCAGTACTTC.

This chain joins TRBV5-1 and TRBJ2-1; TRBD2 agrees at 16 bases. The junction had 7 bases not matched to a gene; V was cut back by 4 bases and J by 6 bases. The CDR3 consists of 17 residues. Germline loops: CDR1 SGHRS, CDR2 YFSETQ. CDR3 protein: CASSVGLAGGPFNEQFF. CDR3 DNA: TGCGCCAGCAGCGTGGGACTAGCGGGAGGGCCGTTCAATGAGCAGTTCTTC.

This clone was recorded a few times. The V and J genes are TRBV9 and TRBJ2-3; 7 nucleotides line up with TRBD2. The CDR3 loop spans 15 amino acids. Germline values: CDR1 SGDLS, CDR2 YYNGEE. The junction had 5 bases not matched to a gene; V was cut back by 0 bases and J by 4 bases. CDR3 nucleotide sequence: TGTGCCAGCAGCGTAGAGGCGGGAGCGGCAGATACGCAGTATTTT. Amino acids: CASSVEAGAADTQYF.

The V call is TRBV4-2, the J call TRBJ2-2, with TRBD2 as a possible D gene (5 bases). The CDR3 loop spans 18 amino acids. CDR1 is LGHNA, CDR2 YNFKEQ, per germline. Trimming shortened V by 1 base and J by 7 bases, and 22 bases separated the two germline ends. The CDR3 sequence: CASSQGLAAGPMGGELFF. CDR3 in DNA: TGTGCCAGCAGCCAAGGTCTCGCTGCGGGTCCAATGGGCGGGGAGCTGTTTTTT.